This is a list of T cell receptor beta chains from one sample in a study of blood T cell repertoires in COVID-19. Produced via immunoSEQ multiplex PCR; TCRdb's table is partial and in-frame only. The sample contains some 300,000 clones, approximately 89% of which appear only once. Sequencing was performed on peripheral blood. The source of these receptors is a woman aged 30 to 39 who had recovered from COVID-19. Both conserved end residues are part of each CDR3. D genes are given only for firm matches. Some rows have no size entry. The others give once, few or many, or a class for an expanded clone.

clone_size	d_call	j_call	v_call	cdr3_nt	cdr3_aa
-	-	TRBJ2-4	TRBV7-6	TGTGCCAGCAGTACACAGGACCGGGCGGCCAAAAACATTCAGTACTTC	CASSTQDRAAKNIQYF
few	-	TRBJ1-2	TRBV5-1	TGCGCCAGCAGCGAACAGGGTTACGGCTACACCTTC	CASSEQGYGYTF
-	-	TRBJ2-7	TRBV28	TGTGCCAGCAGGGTGACAGGTTCTGGGCAGTACTTC	CASRVTGSGQYF
-	-	TRBJ1-1	TRBV5-1	TGCGCCAGCAGCGGGACTACTGGAGGAGACACTGAAGCTTTCTTT	CASSGTTGGDTEAFF
-	-	TRBJ2-1	TRBV28	TGTGCCAGCAGCCCCCCTGGGGCGGGGCTTGGCTACAATGAGCAGTTCTTC	CASSPPGAGLGYNEQFF
-	-	TRBJ1-2	TRBV7-9	TGTGCCAGCAGCAACGTCTTTGCGGACAGTAACTATGGCTACACCTTC	CASSNVFADSNYGYTF
-	TRBD1	TRBJ1-5	TRBV5-6	TGTGCCAGCAGCTGGGGACAGGGTGCCCCCCAGCATTTT	CASSWGQGAPQHF
-	TRBD1	TRBJ2-7	TRBV6-1	TGTGCCAGCAGTGAAGAAACAGGGGCCGTTATCAGCTCCTACGAGCAGTACTTC	CASSEETGAVISSYEQYF
once	TRBD2	TRBJ2-1	TRBV5-5	TGTGCCAGCAGCTTCGCAGTAGCGGGGGACTACAATGAGCAGTTCTTC	CASSFAVAGDYNEQFF
-	-	TRBJ1-3	TRBV29-1	TGCAGCGTTGTAACAGGCCCTGGAAACACCATATATTTT	CSVVTGPGNTIYF
-	-	TRBJ1-2	TRBV9	TGTGCCAGCAGCTCCGCGCTAGACTATGGCTACACCTTC	CASSSALDYGYTF